This entry concerns a single TCR beta chain. No antigen is known for it. The V gene's germline CDR1 is SGHRS and CDR2 YFSETQ. This CDR3 is 13 amino acids long. V lost 0 bases, J lost 2 bases, and 3 bases lay in between. A multiplex PCR was run with 60 Vbeta primers and 13 Jbeta primers. The method was immunoSEQ multiplex PCR; TCRdb's version includes in-frame clones alone and lacks a portion of them. This table holds about 140,000 clones, 65% to 85% found once. The record originates from a study of cytomegalovirus exposure and HLA in healthy donors. Whole-study results and caveats: The study listed roughly 160 cytomegalovirus-associated TCR beta chains. Common viral pathogens seemed, in a later analysis, to connect with several of the most significant clusters. Productive status was seen about 90% or about 30% of the time for most TCR beta V segments in an earlier analysis.

Sequenced material: PBMCs. This TCR came from a man between 18 and 29 years old in good health and CMV-seronegative. V is TRBV5-1 and J is TRBJ2-1; D uncertain. CDR3 amino acids: CASSLDTYNEQFF. The DNA for the CDR3 is TGCGCCAGCAGCTTGGACACCTACAATGAGCAGTTCTTC.